The clone carrying this T cell receptor beta chain was seen a handful of times. Its antigen is undetermined. CDR1 and CDR2 from the germline V gene are MNHEY and SMNVEV (reference sequence). V lost 5 bases and J 0 bases, leaving 5 bases between the germline ends. This CDR3 is built from 14 residues. Each of the CD4+ naive, central memory, regulatory and stem cell-like memory populations was sorted via CD45RO/CCR7/CD25/CD127/CD95/CD27. This record comes from a study of beta chain features in type 1 diabetes. Study as a whole: Analysis included around 110,000,000 sorted cells drawn from all samples.

Overall study results and limits: Researchers report that Type 1 diabetes patients had moderately but significantly shorter TCRB CDR3s across all four CD4+ subsets. Overrepresentation of cells with high TCR expression could result from cDNA sequencing. A pattern of fewer insertions and more deletions at VDJ junctions was seen in type 1 diabetes patients.

Expressed TCRB transcripts were sequenced, since all the RNA that had been isolated was reverse transcribed. Some clones are missing from TCRdb's copy, which holds only in-frame ones; the method was immunoSEQ multiplex PCR. The sample consists of around 150,000 clones, 8% to 8.5% of them appearing once. Sequencing was carried out using central memory CD4+ T cells from blood. The J gene is TRBJ2-6, the V gene TRBV27; D gene unclear. The receptor's source is a woman in her late teens or twenties with type 1 diabetes. As DNA, the CDR3 is TGTGCCAGCAGTGAACACTCTGGGGCCAACGTCCTGACTTTC. This gives the protein CASSEHSGANVLTF.